This T cell receptor beta chain came from a study of cytomegalovirus exposure and HLA in healthy donors. General study findings and limits: High sensitivity and specificity were reportedly achieved when the classifier diagnosed cytomegalovirus status. Most of the TCR beta V segments (in an earlier analysis) were productive either about 87% or about 30% of the time.

This clone has only a few counts. Its target is not known. Germline V gene sequence: CDR1 SNHLY, CDR2 FYNNEI. This CDR3 has 15 residues. V was clipped by 7 bases and J by 4 bases; unmatched bases: 10. The PCR had 60 Vbeta and 13 Jbeta primers. Original data processing: Roughly 11 million shared chains were among about 80 million unique TCR beta chains counted in a later analysis. The repertoire was sequenced with immunoSEQ multiplex PCR; TCRdb's copy has only in-frame clones and lacks some. V and J calls plus clone size are reproduced from that table; the DNA served to infer D and trimming. The repertoire holds about 52,000 clones, with roughly 73% as singletons.

The sequencing input was PBMCs. This receptor was taken from a man aged 18 to 29 in good health and CMV-seronegative. The chain is built from TRBV2 and TRBJ1-5; TRBD1 matches at 7 bases. The DNA of the CDR3 is TGTGCCAGCACCCCAATCCGGGACAGAAATCAGCCCCAGCATTTT. Translated, it gives CASTPIRDRNQPQHF.